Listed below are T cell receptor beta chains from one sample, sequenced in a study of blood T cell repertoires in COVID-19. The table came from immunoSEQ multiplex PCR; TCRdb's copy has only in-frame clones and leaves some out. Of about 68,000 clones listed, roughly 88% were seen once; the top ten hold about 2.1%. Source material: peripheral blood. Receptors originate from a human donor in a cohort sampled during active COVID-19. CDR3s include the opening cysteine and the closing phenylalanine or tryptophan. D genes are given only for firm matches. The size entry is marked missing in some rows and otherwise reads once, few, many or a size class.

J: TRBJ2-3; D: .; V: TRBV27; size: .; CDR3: CASRKTPKSTDTQYF; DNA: TGTGCCAGCAGAAAGACACCCAAAAGCACAGATACGCAGTATTTT
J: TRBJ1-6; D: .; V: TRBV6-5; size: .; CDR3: CASRPGLVAPLHF; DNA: TGTGCCAGCAGACCCGGTCTGGTAGCACCCCTCCACTTT
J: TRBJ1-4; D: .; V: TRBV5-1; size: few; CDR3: CASSWGATNEKLFF; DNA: TGCGCCAGCAGCTGGGGGGCAACTAATGAAAAACTGTTTTTT
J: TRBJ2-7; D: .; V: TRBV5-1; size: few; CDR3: CASSLTRGGSYEQYF; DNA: TGCGCCAGCAGCTTGACCCGGGGTGGCTCCTACGAGCAGTACTTC
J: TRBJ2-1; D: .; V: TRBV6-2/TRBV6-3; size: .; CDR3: CASSYSSSSGEQFF; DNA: TGTGCCAGCAGTTACTCGAGTAGCTCAGGGGAGCAGTTCTTC
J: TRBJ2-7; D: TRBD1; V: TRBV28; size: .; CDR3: CASSVPGQVYEQYF; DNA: TGTGCCAGCAGTGTACCGGGACAGGTCTACGAGCAGTACTTC
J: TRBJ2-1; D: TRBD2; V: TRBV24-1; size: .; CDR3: CATSDSAGGYNEQFF; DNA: TGTGCCACCAGTGATTCAGCGGGGGGTTACAATGAGCAGTTCTTC
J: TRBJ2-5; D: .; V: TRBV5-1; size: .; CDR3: CASSLAGTSSGGETQYF; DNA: TGCGCCAGCAGCTTGGCCGGTACGAGCTCCGGAGGGGAGACCCAGTACTTC
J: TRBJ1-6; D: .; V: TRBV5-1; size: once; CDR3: CASSSQDYNSPLHF; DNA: TGCGCCAGCAGCTCCCAGGATTATAATTCACCCCTCCACTTT
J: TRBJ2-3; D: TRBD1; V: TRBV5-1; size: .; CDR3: CASSLGTGTDTQYF; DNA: TGCGCCAGCAGCCTTGGGACAGGCACAGATACGCAGTATTTT
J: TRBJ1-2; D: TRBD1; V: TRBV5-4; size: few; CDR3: CASSFDRAGGYTF; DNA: TGTGCCAGCAGCTTCGACAGGGCGGGTGGCTACACCTTC